This passage covers 30 T cell receptor beta chains from one sample sequenced in a study of T cell changes during pregnancy in multiple sclerosis. Data came from immunoSEQ multiplex PCR; TCRdb stores just in-frame clones and leaves some out. The repertoire includes roughly 24,000 clones, around 87% of them detected once, and under 1.1% sits in the top ten. The source was CD4+ T cells from peripheral blood mononuclear cells, collected in the second trimester of pregnancy. These TCRs come from a female donor in good health, enrolled as a control in a pregnancy study.

The chain couples TRBV19 to TRBJ2-3; TRBD2 aligns across 11 bases. The J segment lost 1 base and the V segment lost 3 bases, leaving 6 bases of the junction unmatched. CDR3 size: 17 residues. Germline V lookup: CDR1 LNHDA, CDR2 SQIVND (reference sequence). In DNA form, the CDR3 reads TGTGCCAGTAGTATCCTAGCGGGGGGCCGAGGCACAGATACGCAGTATTTT. This translates into CASSILAGGRGTDTQYF.

The rearrangement joins TRBV7-3 to TRBJ2-2, with 8 bases aligning to TRBD2. This CDR3 region has 18 residues. V lost 1 base to trimming and J lost 0 bases; unmatched junction nucleotides: 7. The V gene's germline CDR1 is SGHTA and CDR2 FQGTGA. CDR3: CASSLRNPGGTNTGELFF. CDR3 coding DNA: TGTGCCAGCAGCTTAAGGAACCCGGGAGGGACGAACACCGGGGAGCTGTTTTTT.

The chain employs TRBV7-2 and TRBJ2-3; 12 positions match TRBD2. V was pared by 2 bases and J by 4 bases, with 10 bases of the junction left unmatched. Germline assignment: CDR1 SGHTA and CDR2 FQGNSA. The length of the CDR3 is 18 residues. CDR3 bases: TGTGCCAGCAGCTTAACGCCTAGCGGGGGGGCCAACCCAGATACGCAGTATTTT. Its protein product is CASSLTPSGGANPDTQYF.

This chain uses TRBV23-1 with TRBJ2-1, with 7 bases lining up with TRBD1. TRBV23-1 is an open reading frame whose function is uncertain. This CDR3 spans 15 amino acids. The V segment lost 0 bases and the J segment 4 bases; nucleotides outside the gene matches: 3. The DNA of the CDR3 is TGCGCCAGCAGTCAATCCGGGACAGAGTACAATGAGCAGTTCTTC. It translates to CASSQSGTEYNEQFF.

The V call is TRBV9, the J call TRBJ2-7; D is possibly TRBD2 (7 bases). Trimming cost V 0 bases and J 4 bases, with 11 bases left between them. CDR1 is SGDLS, CDR2 YYNGEE, per germline. The CDR3 extends over 14 amino acids. The CDR3 sequence is CASSVAGGEYEQYF. The CDR3 region has the DNA TGTGCCAGCAGCGTAGCGGGGGGCGAGTACGAGCAGTACTTC.

This clone was observed a single time. The chain recombines TRBV5-5 with TRBJ2-3; 9 nucleotides align to TRBD2. The V gene's germline CDR1 is SGHKS and CDR2 YYEKEE (reference sequence). Trimming at V came to 2 bases and at J to 0 bases, leaving 7 bases not matched to a gene. CDR3 size: 17 residues. The CDR3 here is CASSFKRLAVSTDTQYF. CDR3 coding DNA: TGTGCCAGCAGCTTTAAACGACTAGCGGTTAGCACAGATACGCAGTATTTT. Looking up the rest from reference TRBV5-5 and TRBJ2-3 gives the full variable domain: DAGVTQSPTHLIKTRGQQVTLRCSPISGHKSVSWYQQVLGQGPQFIFQYYEKEERGRGNFPDRFSARQFPNYSSELNVNALLLGDSALYLCASSFKRLAVSTDTQYFGPGTRLTVL.

V gene TRBV12-5 combines with J gene TRBJ1-1; D is uncertain. CDR3 length equals 13 residues. Germline CDR1 reads LGHNT; CDR2 reads FRNRAP. The V and J ends lost 7 bases and 1 base respectively, with 10 bases between them. CDR3 amino acids: CASALGPNTEAFF. The CDR3 nucleotides read TGTGCTAGTGCCCTGGGCCCGAACACTGAAGCTTTCTTT.

CDR3 nucleotide sequence: TGTGCCAGCAGTTTACGGTTAGCGGACACCTACGAGCAGTACTTC. This gives the protein CASSLRLADTYEQYF. The chain carries TRBV28 and TRBJ2-7, with TRBD2 as a possible D gene (6 bases). The germline CDR1 and CDR2 sequences are MDHEN and SYDVKM. The CDR3 contains 15 residues. V was pared by 2 bases and J by 2 bases, with 13 bases between.

The chain couples TRBV7-3 to TRBJ2-2, with 10 bases matching TRBD1. After removal of 4 bases from V and 6 bases from J, the junction contained 8 bases not matched to a gene. The CDR3 covers 16 residues. CDR1 is SGHTA and CDR2 is FQGTGA in the germline V gene. The CDR3 sequence: CASSWTGGENSGELFF. In DNA, the CDR3 is TGTGCCAGCAGCTGGACAGGGGGGGAGAATTCCGGGGAGCTGTTTTTT.

The chain joins TRBV5-1 to TRBJ2-7, with TRBD2 matching 11 bases. This CDR3 is 14 amino acids long. Germline CDR1 SGHRS, CDR2 YFSETQ. V was clipped by 4 bases and J by 6 bases; unmatched bases: 6. The CDR3 region is CASSPLAGGGEQYF. CDR3 DNA sequence: TGCGCCAGCAGCCCATTAGCGGGAGGGGGCGAGCAGTACTTC.

This clone was recorded once. The chain employs TRBV11-3 and TRBJ2-5; 8 nucleotides agree with TRBD1. Germline-derived CDR1 and CDR2 are SGHNT and YENEEA. The CDR3 extends over 16 amino acids. V was pared by 1 base and J by 6 bases, with 10 bases of the junction left unmatched. The CDR3, as DNA: TGTGCCAGCAGCTTAGGCGTCGGGCAGGGGGCGAAGACCCAGTACTTC. Its protein product is CASSLGVGQGAKTQYF.

The gene calls are TRBV4-1 and TRBJ2-1; 13 bases are shared with TRBD2. The CDR3 extends over 17 amino acids. Germline V CDR1 and CDR2: MGHRA, YSYEKL. The V gene end was trimmed by 4 bases and the J gene end by 3 bases; junction bases not matched to a gene: 6. The CDR3 DNA reads as TGCGCCAGCAGCCCGCGGACTAGCGGGAGTCACTACAATGAGCAGTTCTTC. Translated: CASSPRTSGSHYNEQFF.

The rearrangement links TRBV2 to TRBJ1-2; D call uncertain. V gave up 3 bases and J gave up 0 bases, with 11 bases separating them. The CDR3 sequence is 15 residues long. Germline CDR1 SNHLY, CDR2 FYNNEI. The CDR3 loop is CASSEARNPNYGYTF. CDR3 nucleotides: TGTGCCAGCAGTGAGGCTCGTAATCCTAACTATGGCTACACCTTC.

This clone was seen once. The chain links TRBV28 to TRBJ1-3; D not certain. The CDR3 covers 14 residues. V was trimmed by 5 bases and J by 4 bases, leaving 12 bases between them. CDR1 is MDHEN, CDR2 SYDVKM, per germline. The CDR3: CASSPPRLGNTIYF. The CDR3 DNA sequence: TGTGCCAGCAGTCCCCCCCGACTCGGAAACACCATATATTTT. Combining the CDR3 with reference TRBV28 and TRBJ1-3 gives the whole variable domain DVKVTQSSRYLVKRTGEKVFLECVQDMDHENMFWYRQDPGLGLRLIYFSYDVKMKEKGDIPEGYSVSREKKERFSLILESASTNQTSMYLCASSPPRLGNTIYFGEGSWLTVV.

The chain couples TRBV27 to TRBJ2-7; 11 bases map to TRBD2. This CDR3 has 16 residues. The J segment lost 5 bases and the V segment lost 4 bases, leaving 10 bases of the junction unmatched. Germline V gene data show CDR1 as MNHEY and CDR2 as SMNVEV (reference sequence). CDR3 sequence: CASSSPLLAGVDEQYF. In DNA, the CDR3 is TGTGCCAGCAGTTCCCCGTTACTAGCGGGGGTCGACGAGCAGTACTTC.

The V gene is TRBV28, the J gene TRBJ2-3; perhaps TRBD2 as D (7 bases). V was cut by 3 bases and J by 1 base, with 8 bases left in between. The CDR3 extends over 14 amino acids. Per the germline V gene, CDR1 is MDHEN and CDR2 is SYDVKM. The CDR3 coding sequence is TGTGCCAGCAGTTTGGGGGGGCGCACAGATACGCAGTATTTT. Protein product: CASSLGGRTDTQYF.

J is TRBJ2-1 and V is TRBV7-3, with 9 nucleotides matching TRBD2. V gave up 4 bases and J gave up 9 bases; unmatched junction bases: 10. The germline CDR1 and CDR2 sequences are SGHTA and FQGTGA. The CDR3 totals 15 residues. CDR3 in amino acids: CASSSRTSEGGEQFF. In DNA, the CDR3 is TGTGCCAGCAGCTCTCGGACTAGCGAGGGCGGTGAGCAGTTCTTC.

The genes are TRBV5-6 and TRBJ2-3, with 9 nucleotides matching TRBD1. Germline trimming cut 2 bases from V and 4 bases from J; bases unmatched to any gene: 8. The CDR3 is 16 residues long. Germline CDR1 and CDR2: SGHDT and YYEEEE. The CDR3 reads CASSFPGQGSADTQYF. Here the CDR3 DNA reads TGTGCCAGCAGCTTTCCGGGACAGGGTAGCGCAGATACGCAGTATTTT.

This chain links TRBV7-8 with TRBJ2-3; D remains ambiguous. The V gene lost 5 bases and the J gene lost 0 bases, with 3 bases spanning the gap. This CDR3 has 12 amino acids. Germline assignment: CDR1 SGHVS and CDR2 FQNEAQ. The DNA for the CDR3 is TGTGCCAGCAGCCAGAGCACAGATACGCAGTATTTT. It yields the protein CASSQSTDTQYF.

This chain connects TRBV7-2 to TRBJ1-3; 7 nucleotides match TRBD1. Germline CDR1 reads SGHTA; CDR2 reads FQGNSA. This CDR3 has 15 residues. V gave up 4 bases and J gave up 4 bases; unmatched junction bases: 7. In nucleotides, the CDR3 is TGTGCCAGCAGCTCCGGACAGGAGACCGGAAACACCATATATTTT. Translation gives CASSSGQETGNTIYF.

The chain has TRBV5-1 and TRBJ2-7; 10 nucleotides match TRBD1. The length of the CDR3 is 16 residues. Germline CDR1 and CDR2: SGHRS and YFSETQ. J gave up 4 bases and V 4 bases, and 11 bases lay outside the gene matches. Written as DNA, the CDR3 is TGCGCCAGCAGCCAAGGGGCTGGGACAGGGGCGTACGAGCAGTACTTC. It specifies CASSQGAGTGAYEQYF.

This clone was recorded a few times. The chain carries TRBV5-4 and TRBJ1-2, with TRBD1 identical over 11 bases. Germline values: CDR1 SGHNT, CDR2 YYREEE (reference sequence). CDR3 size: 18 residues. V gave up 4 bases and J gave up 0 bases; unmatched junction bases: 11. The CDR3 sequence: CASSLPDRGRYANYGYTF. The CDR3, as DNA: TGTGCCAGCAGCCTCCCGGACAGGGGGCGATATGCTAACTATGGCTACACCTTC.

This chain connects TRBV5-5 to TRBJ1-6; TRBD1 matches 10 bases. V lost 5 bases to trimming and J lost 11 bases; unmatched junction nucleotides: 10. The germline V gene has CDR1 SGHKS and CDR2 YYEKEE (reference sequence). The CDR3 length is 15 residues. The CDR3 DNA sequence: TGTGCCAGCAGTACCGGGACAGGGGATTTCACACCCCTCCACTTT. Translated, it gives CASSTGTGDFTPLHF.

V and J are TRBV5-1 and TRBJ2-7, with 8 bases aligning to TRBD1. V gave up 3 bases and J gave up 5 bases; unmatched junction bases: 7. The germline CDR1 and CDR2 sequences are SGHRS and YFSETQ. The CDR3 loop spans 14 amino acids. This CDR3 is CASSWGQGANEQYF. CDR3 sequence (DNA): TGCGCCAGCAGCTGGGGGCAGGGGGCGAACGAGCAGTACTTC.

CDR3 sequence: CASSVVIGGGELFF. In DNA, the CDR3 is TGTGCCAGCAGCGTAGTAATCGGCGGCGGGGAGCTGTTTTTT. The chain recombines TRBV9 with TRBJ2-2; D call uncertain. The CDR3 runs to 14 residues. CDR1 is SGDLS, CDR2 YYNGEE, per germline. Trimming stripped 0 bases from V and 7 bases from J, with 10 bases between. The full variable domain, with the rest looked up from reference TRBV9 and TRBJ2-2, is DSGVTQTPKHLITATGQRVTLRCSPRSGDLSVYWYQQSLDQGLQFLIQYYNGEERAKGNILERFSAQQFPDLHSELNLSSLELGDSALYFCASSVVIGGGELFFGEGSRLTVL.

This clone was seen more than once but under ten times. The rearrangement uses TRBV7-2 and TRBJ1-5; perhaps TRBD1 as D (5 bases). The CDR3 sequence is 15 residues long. Trimming stripped 0 bases from V and 0 bases from J, with 6 bases between. The germline gives CDR1 SGHTA, CDR2 FQGNSA. CDR3 residues: CASSLAGGSNQPQHF. The CDR3, as DNA: TGTGCCAGCAGCTTAGCCGGGGGTAGCAATCAGCCCCAGCATTTT.

This chain joins TRBV19 and TRBJ2-5; a possible D gene is TRBD1 (6 bases). This CDR3 comprises 15 residues. Germline lookup yields CDR1 LNHDA and CDR2 SQIVND (reference sequence). The V gene lost 5 bases and the J gene lost 0 bases, with 13 bases spanning the gap. The CDR3 region is CASSSEDSNQETQYF. The CDR3 DNA sequence: TGTGCCAGTAGTTCGGAGGACAGCAACCAAGAGACCCAGTACTTC.

V and J are TRBV5-1 and TRBJ2-7; 9 bases are shared with TRBD1. This CDR3 spans 14 amino acids. CDR1 and CDR2 from the germline V gene are SGHRS and YFSETQ. The V and J ends lost 0 bases and 5 bases, in that order; junction bases with no gene match: 3. CDR3 nucleotides: TGCGCCAGCAGCTTGGGGACAGGGGACCACGAGCAGTACTTC. Its protein product is CASSLGTGDHEQYF.

The rearrangement links TRBV10-3 to TRBJ2-1; 11 bases fit TRBD2. Trimming took 3 bases from V and 4 from J; bases not matched to a gene: 20. Germline V lookup: CDR1 ENHRY, CDR2 SYGVKD. This CDR3 comprises 21 residues. The CDR3 region is CAISDAGLVGVAGGVYNEQFF. In DNA, the CDR3 is TGTGCCATCAGTGACGCCGGACTGGTCGGGGTAGCGGGAGGGGTTTACAATGAGCAGTTCTTC.

This clone was detected a few times. The V and J genes are TRBV7-2 and TRBJ1-1, with D perhaps matching TRBD1 (5 bases). V was clipped by 1 base and J by 6 bases, with 15 bases between them. This CDR3 has 15 amino acids. The germline CDR1 and CDR2 sequences are SGHTA and FQGNSA. The CDR3 bases are TGTGCCAGCAGCTTAGTGACCGGGGGGATTGCTGAAGCTTTCTTT. This translates into CASSLVTGGIAEAFF.